This paragraph covers one T cell receptor (beta chain) sequence. Its matching antigen is unknown. This sample is drawn from a study of cytomegalovirus exposure and HLA in healthy donors. Findings and caveats of the study: Accurate prediction of most subjects' HLA-A and HLA-B alleles from TCR beta sequences was reported. Of the V segments, some could not be distinguished, including TRBV6-2 and TRBV6-3, and were excluded.

Primers included in the PCR were 60 Vbeta and 13 Jbeta primers. Some clones are missing from TCRdb's copy, which holds only in-frame ones; the method was immunoSEQ multiplex PCR. Of roughly 180,000 clones in the sample, approximately 81% were seen once. V lost 4 bases, J lost 4 bases, and 8 bases stayed unmatched. CDR1 and CDR2 from the germline V gene are MGHRA and YSYEKL. This CDR3 is 16 amino acids long. The receptor was derived from a female donor in good health and CMV-seronegative. V gene TRBV4-1 combines with J gene TRBJ2-1, with 9 bases aligning to TRBD1. Source material: PBMCs. The CDR3 DNA sequence: TGCGCCAGCAGCCTCGGAGGGGACAGGGAGTACAATGAGCAGTTCTTC. This sequence encodes CASSLGGDREYNEQFF.